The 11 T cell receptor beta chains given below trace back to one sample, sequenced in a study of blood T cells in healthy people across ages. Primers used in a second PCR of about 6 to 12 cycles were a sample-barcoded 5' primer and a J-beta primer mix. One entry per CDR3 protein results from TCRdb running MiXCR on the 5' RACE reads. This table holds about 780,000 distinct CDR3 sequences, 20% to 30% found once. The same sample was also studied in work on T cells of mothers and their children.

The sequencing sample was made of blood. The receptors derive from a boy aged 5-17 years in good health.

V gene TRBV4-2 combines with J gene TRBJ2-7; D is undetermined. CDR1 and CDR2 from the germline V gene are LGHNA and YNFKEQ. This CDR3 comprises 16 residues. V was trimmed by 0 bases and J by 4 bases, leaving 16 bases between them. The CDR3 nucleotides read TGTGCCAGCAGCCAAGATCTAGAGACATACGAATACGAGCAGTACTTC. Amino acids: CASSQDLETYEYEQYF.

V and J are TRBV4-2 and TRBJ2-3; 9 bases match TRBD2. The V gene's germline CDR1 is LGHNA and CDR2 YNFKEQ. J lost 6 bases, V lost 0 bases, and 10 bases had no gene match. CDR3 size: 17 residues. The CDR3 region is CASSQDLLAGSGDTQYF. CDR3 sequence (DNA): TGTGCCAGCAGCCAAGATCTGCTAGCGGGGTCGGGGGATACGCAGTATTTT.

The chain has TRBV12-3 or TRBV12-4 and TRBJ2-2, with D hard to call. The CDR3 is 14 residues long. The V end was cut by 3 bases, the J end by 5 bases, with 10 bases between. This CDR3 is CASSFTKPTGELFF. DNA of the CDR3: TGTGCCAGCAGTTTCACTAAGCCTACCGGGGAGCTGTTTTTT.

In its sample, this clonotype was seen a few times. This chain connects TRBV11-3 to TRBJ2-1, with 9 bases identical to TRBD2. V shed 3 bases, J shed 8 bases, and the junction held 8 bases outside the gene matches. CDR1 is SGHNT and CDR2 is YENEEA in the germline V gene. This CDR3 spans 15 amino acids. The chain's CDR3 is CASSFPSGGRDEQFF. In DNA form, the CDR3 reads TGTGCCAGCAGCTTCCCCAGCGGGGGGAGGGATGAGCAGTTCTTC.

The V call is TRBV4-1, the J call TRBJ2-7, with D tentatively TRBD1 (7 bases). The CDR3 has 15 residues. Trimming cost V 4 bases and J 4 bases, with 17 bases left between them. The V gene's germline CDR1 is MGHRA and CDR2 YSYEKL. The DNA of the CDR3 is TGCGCCAGCAGCCCCACGCGGGACAGTAGGTACGAGCAGTACTTC. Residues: CASSPTRDSRYEQYF.

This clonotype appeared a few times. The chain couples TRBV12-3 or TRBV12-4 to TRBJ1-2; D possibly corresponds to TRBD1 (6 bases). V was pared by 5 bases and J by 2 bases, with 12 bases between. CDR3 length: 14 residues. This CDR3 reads CASSPRTENYGYTF. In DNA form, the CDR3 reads TGTGCCAGCAGTCCGAGGACAGAAAACTATGGCTACACCTTC.

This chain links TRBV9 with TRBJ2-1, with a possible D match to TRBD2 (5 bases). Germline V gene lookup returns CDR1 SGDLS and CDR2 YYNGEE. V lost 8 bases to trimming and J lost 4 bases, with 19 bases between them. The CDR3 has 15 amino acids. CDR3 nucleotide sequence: TGTGCCAGAAGGCTAGCCCATTCAGCTTACAATGAGCAGTTCTTC. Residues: CARRLAHSAYNEQFF.

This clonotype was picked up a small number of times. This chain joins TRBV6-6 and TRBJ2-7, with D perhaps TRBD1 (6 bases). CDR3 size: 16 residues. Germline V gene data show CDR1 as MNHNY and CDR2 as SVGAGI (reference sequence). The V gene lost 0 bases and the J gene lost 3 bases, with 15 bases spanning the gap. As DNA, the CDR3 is TGTGCCAGCAGTTACTCTCGGACAGCCCGGGGCTACGAGCAGTACTTC. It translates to CASSYSRTARGYEQYF.

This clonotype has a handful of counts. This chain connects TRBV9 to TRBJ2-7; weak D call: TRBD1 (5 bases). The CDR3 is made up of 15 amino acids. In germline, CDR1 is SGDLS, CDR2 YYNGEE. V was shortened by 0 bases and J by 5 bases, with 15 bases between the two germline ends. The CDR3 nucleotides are TGTGCCAGCAGCGTAGCTACTGGGGCAGGCCACGAGCAGTACTTC. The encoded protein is CASSVATGAGHEQYF.

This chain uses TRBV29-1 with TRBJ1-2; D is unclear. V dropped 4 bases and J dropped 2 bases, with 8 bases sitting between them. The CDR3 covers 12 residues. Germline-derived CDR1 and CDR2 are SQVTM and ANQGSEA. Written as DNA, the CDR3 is TGCAGCGTTGTGGGGAGAAACTATGGCTACACCTTC. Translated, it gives CSVVGRNYGYTF. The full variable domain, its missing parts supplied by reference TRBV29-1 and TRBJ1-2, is SAVISQKPSRDICQRGTSLTIQCQVDSQVTMMFWYRQQPGQSLTLIATANQGSEATYESGFVIDKFPISRPNLTFSTLTVSNMSPEDSSIYLCSVVGRNYGYTFGSGTRLTVV.

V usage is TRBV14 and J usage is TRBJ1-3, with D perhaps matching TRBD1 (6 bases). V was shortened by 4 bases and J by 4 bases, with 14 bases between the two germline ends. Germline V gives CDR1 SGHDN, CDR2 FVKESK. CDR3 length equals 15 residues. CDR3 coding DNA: TGTGCCAGCAGCCCCCCAGGGGCTAGGGGAAACACCATATATTTT. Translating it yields CASSPPGARGNTIYF.